The 12 T cell receptor beta chains below were found in one sample sequenced in a study of blood T cell repertoires in COVID-19. The repertoire was sequenced with immunoSEQ multiplex PCR; TCRdb's copy has only in-frame clones and lacks some. The repertoire holds around 260,000 clones, with around nine tenths as singletons. Sequencing was performed on peripheral blood. These receptors were collected from a woman aged 40-49 years who had recovered from COVID-19.

The rearrangement links TRBV5-1 to TRBJ1-1; tentative D call: TRBD1 (6 bases). V shed 2 bases and J shed 7 bases, with 18 bases lying between them. The CDR3 contains 15 residues. Germline V gene data show CDR1 as SGHRS and CDR2 as YFSETQ. The CDR3 DNA follows: TGCGCCAGCAGCTTAGAAGGACAGCTAGCCCATGAAGCTTTCTTT. Translated, it gives CASSLEGQLAHEAFF.

The chain links TRBV7-2 to TRBJ2-1; 9 nucleotides agree with TRBD2. This CDR3 has 14 residues. The J segment lost 7 bases and the V segment lost 6 bases, leaving 7 bases of the junction unmatched. Germline values: CDR1 SGHTA, CDR2 FQGNSA. The CDR3 loop is CASRTGTSNNEQFF. The CDR3 DNA follows: TGTGCCAGCAGGACCGGGACTAGCAATAATGAGCAGTTCTTC.

The gene calls are TRBV5-1 and TRBJ2-2; D gene unclear. Germline V gene data show CDR1 as SGHRS and CDR2 as YFSETQ. The CDR3 has 12 residues. The V end was cut by 2 bases, the J end by 6 bases, with 5 bases between. The DNA for the CDR3 is TGCGCCAGCAGCTTTTCATCCGGGGAGCTGTTTTTT. It codes for CASSFSSGELFF.

This sequence joins TRBV7-9 and TRBJ2-5, with 7 nucleotides matching TRBD1. The J segment lost 2 bases and the V segment lost 5 bases, leaving 2 bases of the junction unmatched. The CDR3 extends over 13 amino acids. The germline V gene encodes CDR1 SEHNR and CDR2 FQNEAQ (reference sequence). The CDR3 sequence is CASSRQGQETQYF. The CDR3 bases are TGTGCCAGCAGCCGACAGGGACAAGAGACCCAGTACTTC. The whole variable domain, filled in from reference TRBV7-9 and TRBJ2-5, reads DTGVSQNPRHKITKRGQNVTFRCDPISEHNRLYWYRQTLGQGPEFLTYFQNEAQLEKSRLLSDRFSAERPKGSFSTLEIQRTEQGDSAMYLCASSRQGQETQYFGPGTRLLVL.

The chain has TRBV11-1 and TRBJ2-1; TRBD2 might be the D (5 bases). V was cut by 0 bases and J by 3 bases, with 12 bases left in between. The length of the CDR3 is 16 residues. Germline CDR1 is SGHAT and CDR2 is FQDESV (reference sequence). The CDR3 sequence: CASSLAPSGIYNEQFF. In DNA form, the CDR3 reads TGTGCCAGCAGCTTAGCCCCTTCGGGGATCTACAATGAGCAGTTCTTC.

The CDR3 nucleotides read TGTGCCTGGAGTCCAGACTTTCCTTATGTGGCTAGTAGGTCCGGGGAGCTGTTTTTT. Its translation is CAWSPDFPYVASRSGELFF. The gene calls are TRBV30 and TRBJ2-2; D is undetermined. This CDR3 has 19 amino acids. CDR1 and CDR2 from the germline V gene are GTSNPN and SVGIG (reference sequence). V was pared by 2 bases and J by 6 bases, with 28 bases between.

This chain links TRBV5-4 with TRBJ2-7; 8 bases are a match to TRBD1. The CDR3 runs 16 residues. The germline V gene has CDR1 SGHNT and CDR2 YYREEE (reference sequence). V lost 4 bases to trimming and J lost 4 bases; unmatched junction nucleotides: 13. The CDR3 bases are TGTGCCAGCAGCCCCGAGCCAGGGGGCGCCGTTTACGAGCAGTACTTC. Translating gives CASSPEPGGAVYEQYF.

V is TRBV11-1 and J is TRBJ2-7; 9 bases are a match to TRBD2. The germline gives CDR1 SGHAT, CDR2 FQDESV (reference sequence). V lost 2 bases to trimming and J lost 2 bases; unmatched junction nucleotides: 4. The CDR3 has 15 residues. Here the CDR3 reads CASSLRLAATYEQYF. The CDR3 bases are TGTGCCAGCAGCTTAAGACTAGCGGCAACCTACGAGCAGTACTTC.

The chain links TRBV21-1 to TRBJ2-3; no check of the table's D call, TRBD1, against the DNA was made. TRBV21-1 is an annotated pseudogene. The CDR3 runs to 15 residues. The CDR3 DNA follows: TGTGCCCGCTGGACAGGGAGCCTGAGCACAGATACGCAGTATTTT. Protein sequence: CARWTGSLSTDTQYF.

Remarks on this clone: This same CDR3 is encoded by further DNA sequences in the sample. CDR3 sequence: CASSQDLAGGSYNEQFF. CDR3 DNA sequence: TGTGCCAGCAGCCAAGATCTGGCGGGAGGGTCCTACAATGAGCAGTTCTTC. This chain links TRBV4-2 with TRBJ2-1; TRBD2 matches at 9 bases. Germline trimming cut 0 bases from V and 1 base from J; bases unmatched to any gene: 4. Germline-derived CDR1 and CDR2 are LGHNA and YNFKEQ. The CDR3 consists of 17 residues.

The V gene is TRBV6-6, the J gene TRBJ2-1; 11 bases align to TRBD2. CDR1 and CDR2 from the germline V gene are MNHNY and SVGAGI (reference sequence). V trimming: 5 bases; J trimming: 6 bases; junction bases outside the gene matches: 12. This CDR3 is built from 17 residues. Here the CDR3 reads CASSPQTLAGVFNEQFF. CDR3 in DNA: TGTGCCAGCAGTCCCCAGACACTAGCGGGAGTTTTCAATGAGCAGTTCTTC.

The V gene is TRBV30, the J gene TRBJ2-6; the match to TRBD1 covers 10 bases. V lost 3 bases and J lost 2; bases outside the gene matches: 16. The CDR3 is 20 amino acids. The germline CDR1 and CDR2 sequences are GTSNPN and SVGIG (reference sequence). The CDR3 DNA is TGTGCCTGGAGCAACCTCCGGGACAGGGGACGAAAGACTGGGGCCAACGTCCTGACTTTC. This codes for CAWSNLRDRGRKTGANVLTF.